This TCR beta chain emerged from a study of identifying expanded T cells in peripheral blood. General observations from the study: Clone count variance between approximately two-week samples rose with total template count. Differentially abundant clones: about 1.2 between replicates, roughly 16 at approximately two weeks, 19 to 20 at four.

Assay used: immunoSEQ multiplex PCR; TCRdb lists only in-frame clones, some missing. The profile shows about 81,000 clones, 65% to 85% of them singletons. Healthy donors had no documented immune events, such as infections, while sampled. A remark on this clone: Its specificity is unknown.

CDR1 is MNHEY, CDR2 SVGAGI, per germline. The CDR3 loop spans 16 amino acids. V was clipped by 0 bases and J by 6 bases, with 16 bases between them. The sequence was collected from a person between 18 and 70 years old in good health. The sequenced sample consisted of blood. V gene TRBV6-5 combines with J gene TRBJ2-3; weak D call: TRBD2 (5 bases). The CDR3: CASSYSSGDVSDTQYF. The CDR3 nucleotides are TGTGCCAGCAGTTACTCTTCCGGGGATGTGTCGGATACGCAGTATTTT.